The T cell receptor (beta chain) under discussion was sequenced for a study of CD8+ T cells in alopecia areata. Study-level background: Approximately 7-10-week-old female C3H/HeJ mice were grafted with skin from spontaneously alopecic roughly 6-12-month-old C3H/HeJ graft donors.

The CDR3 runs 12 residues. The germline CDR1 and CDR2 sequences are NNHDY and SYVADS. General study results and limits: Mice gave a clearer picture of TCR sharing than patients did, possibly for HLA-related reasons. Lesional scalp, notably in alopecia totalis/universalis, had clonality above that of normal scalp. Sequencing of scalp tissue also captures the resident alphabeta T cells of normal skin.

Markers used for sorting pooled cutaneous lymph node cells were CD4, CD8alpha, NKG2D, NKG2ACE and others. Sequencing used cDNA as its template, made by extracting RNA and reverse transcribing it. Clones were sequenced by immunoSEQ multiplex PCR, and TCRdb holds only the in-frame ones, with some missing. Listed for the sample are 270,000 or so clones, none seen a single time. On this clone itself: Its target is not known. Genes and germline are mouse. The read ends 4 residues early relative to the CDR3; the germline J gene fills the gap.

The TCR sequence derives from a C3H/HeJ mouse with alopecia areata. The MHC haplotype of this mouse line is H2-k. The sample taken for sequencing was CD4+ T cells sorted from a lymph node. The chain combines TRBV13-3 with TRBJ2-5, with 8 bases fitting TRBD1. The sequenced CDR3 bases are TGTGCCAGCAAGGACAGGGACGAC. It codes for CASKDRDD. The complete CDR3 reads CASKDRDDTQYF.